This T cell receptor (beta chain) was captured in a study of identical twins' blood T cells. There are a few counts of this clonotype. Its antigen remains unidentified. Study-wide points: Twins reportedly had markedly more similar V usage than unrelated donors, even among out-of-frame TCRbeta clonotypes. Shared CDR3 clonotype counts between two donors mainly tracked the product of their cloneset sizes, twins included.

The CDR3 loop spans 15 amino acids. Germline V CDR1 and CDR2: LNHDA, SQIVND (reference sequence). Trimming took 7 bases from V and 3 from J, leaving 18 bases between them. TCRdb re-derived calls from the 5' RACE reads in MiXCR, one entry per CDR3 protein. In the table there are 400,000 or so distinct CDR3 sequences, roughly 31% of which are singletons. Input material: PBMCs. The sequence derives from a woman aged 18 to 55 in good health. The chain combines TRBV19 with TRBJ1-2, with no clear D. This CDR3 is CASNPRLMTDYGYTF. The CDR3 DNA is TGTGCCAGTAATCCGAGACTAATGACGGACTATGGCTACACCTTC.